The 24 T cell receptor beta chains below come from one sample, sequenced in a study of cytomegalovirus exposure and HLA in healthy donors. 60 Vbeta and 13 Jbeta primers were used in PCR. Here immunoSEQ multiplex PCR was the method, and the copy in TCRdb shows in-frame clones only, minus some. The table lists 170,000 or so clones, 80% of them singletons. Sequencing was done on a sample of PBMCs. The receptors were sampled from a male donor in good health and CMV-seropositive.

This clone came up a few times. The chain joins TRBV27 to TRBJ2-7, with 7 bases aligning to TRBD2. V trimming: 3 bases; J trimming: 2 bases; junction bases outside the gene matches: 1. The CDR3 loop spans 13 amino acids. Germline CDR1 MNHEY, CDR2 SMNVEV (reference sequence). This chain's CDR3 is CASSFAGAYEQYF. CDR3 sequence (DNA): TGTGCCAGCAGTTTCGCGGGAGCCTACGAGCAGTACTTC.

The V gene is TRBV5-1, the J gene TRBJ2-2, with TRBD2 identical over 8 bases. Germline CDR1 SGHRS, CDR2 YFSETQ. The CDR3 has 16 amino acids. V was clipped by 4 bases and J by 4 bases; unmatched bases: 9. The CDR3 region is CASSPGGGVGTGELFF. The CDR3 region has the DNA TGCGCCAGCAGCCCCGGGGGGGGCGTTGGCACCGGGGAGCTGTTTTTT.

V and J are TRBV6-5 and TRBJ1-3; D call uncertain. CDR1 and CDR2 (germline): MNHEY, SVGAGI. The ends were cut back, 6 bases at V and 1 base at J, with 7 bases in the middle. CDR3 length equals 13 residues. CDR3 residues: CASSSESGNTIYF. DNA of the CDR3: TGTGCCAGCAGCTCCGAGTCTGGAAACACCATATATTTT.

V and J are TRBV7-2 and TRBJ2-1, with a possible D match to TRBD1 (6 bases). The length of the CDR3 is 15 residues. The V end lost 6 bases, the J end lost 0 bases, and 12 bases lay between the germline ends. The germline CDR1 and CDR2 sequences are SGHTA and FQGNSA. The CDR3 nucleotides are TGTGCCAGCAGATCCACAGGGAGCTCCTACAATGAGCAGTTCTTC. Translated: CASRSTGSSYNEQFF.

The chain links TRBV9 to TRBJ2-5, with 7 bases fitting TRBD2. CDR1 SGDLS and CDR2 YYNGEE come from the germline V gene. The CDR3 consists of 17 residues. With 1 base clipped from V and 4 bases from J, the junction kept 13 bases outside the gene matches. The CDR3 spells CASSVTTLSGDPETQYF. Here the CDR3 DNA reads TGTGCCAGCAGCGTAACCACCTTGAGCGGGGACCCAGAGACCCAGTACTTC.

The chain couples TRBV25-1 to TRBJ2-1; 7 bases match TRBD1. V lost 0 bases and J lost 0; bases outside the gene matches: 2. Germline V gives CDR1 MGHDK, CDR2 SYGVNS. The CDR3 runs 16 residues. The CDR3 protein is CASSEYSGGSYNEQFF. CDR3 nucleotide sequence: TGTGCCAGCAGTGAATATTCAGGGGGCTCCTACAATGAGCAGTTCTTC.

This clone was recorded a few times. The V call is TRBV7-8, the J call TRBJ2-7; D is perhaps TRBD2 (5 bases). The CDR3 is made up of 14 amino acids. V dropped 0 bases and J dropped 3 bases, with 9 bases sitting between them. CDR1 is SGHVS, CDR2 FQNEAQ, per germline. The CDR3 loop is CASSLADGIYEQYF. The CDR3 nucleotides are TGTGCCAGCAGCTTAGCGGACGGGATCTACGAGCAGTACTTC.

The chain joins TRBV4-1 to TRBJ2-7; D is undetermined. Between the trimmed V and J ends, which lost 1 base and 2 bases, there was a span of 9 bases. Germline assignment: CDR1 MGHRA and CDR2 YSYEKL. CDR3 length equals 14 residues. DNA of the CDR3: TGCGCCAGCAGCCAAGCGAGGCCGGCCTACGAGCAGTACTTC. Translated: CASSQARPAYEQYF.

On this clone itself: A read error may produce the germline difference seen at one junction end. The J gene is TRBJ2-2, the V gene TRBV7-7; 14 bases are a match to TRBD2. This CDR3 has 18 amino acids. Germline loops: CDR1 SSHAT, CDR2 FNYEAQ (reference sequence). This CDR3 reads CASSPTSGRAIPPGELFF. CDR3 nucleotide sequence: TGTGCTAGCAGCCCGACTAGCGGGAGGGCCATTCCCCCCGGGGAGCTGTTTTTT.

A single count supports this clone. The chain links TRBV15 to TRBJ2-7, with TRBD2 identical over 12 bases. Germline CDR1 reads LNHNV; CDR2 reads YYDKDF (reference sequence). The J segment lost 6 bases and the V segment lost 4 bases, leaving 10 bases of the junction unmatched. CDR3 length: 16 amino acids. The CDR3, as DNA: TGTGCCACCAGCACAGTGGTACTAGCGGGAGGCACCGAGCAGTACTTC. It encodes CATSTVVLAGGTEQYF.

V is TRBV28 and J is TRBJ1-2; 7 bases are a match to TRBD1. The CDR3 extends over 12 amino acids. Germline CDR1 MDHEN, CDR2 SYDVKM. Trimming took 8 bases from V and 4 from J; bases not matched to a gene: 4. CDR3 loop: CASLRQGYGYTF. CDR3 DNA: TGTGCCAGCCTCCGACAGGGCTATGGCTACACCTTC.

This chain links TRBV27 with TRBJ2-7; TRBD1 might be the D (6 bases). The V and J ends lost 5 bases and 3 bases respectively, with 11 bases between them. This CDR3 spans 13 amino acids. CDR1 is MNHEY, CDR2 SMNVEV, per germline (reference sequence). The CDR3 is CASSPGHLYEQYF. Here the CDR3 DNA reads TGTGCCAGCAGTCCGGGACACCTCTACGAGCAGTACTTC.

This clone was recorded only once. V is TRBV5-6 and J is TRBJ2-7; 9 bases match TRBD1. After removal of 7 bases from V and 3 bases from J, the junction contained 2 bases not matched to a gene. The CDR3 totals 12 residues. CDR1 and CDR2 from the germline V gene are SGHDT and YYEEEE. The CDR3 bases are TGTGCCAGCTCGGGACAGGGCTACGAGCAGTACTTC. As protein: CASSGQGYEQYF.

The CDR3 DNA reads as TGTGCCAGCAGCTTAGCAGGGGGCATAGGGAATGAGCAGTTCTTC. It encodes CASSLAGGIGNEQFF. The chain uses TRBV7-6 and TRBJ2-1, with TRBD1 identical over 7 bases. The V segment lost 0 bases and the J segment 7 bases; nucleotides outside the gene matches: 6. The CDR3 is made up of 15 amino acids. The germline V gene has CDR1 SGHVS and CDR2 FNYEAQ.

The rearrangement links TRBV6-1 to TRBJ1-2; 8 bases fit TRBD1. Germline V gene sequence: CDR1 MNHNS, CDR2 SASEGT. The V and J ends lost 5 bases and 6 bases, in that order; junction bases with no gene match: 8. This CDR3 has 14 residues. The CDR3 here is CASSFRGQGDGYTF. The CDR3 nucleotides read TGTGCCAGCAGTTTCCGTGGACAGGGCGATGGCTACACCTTC.

The chain couples TRBV7-6 to TRBJ2-2; D remains ambiguous. The CDR3 spans 10 residues. The V end lost 9 bases, the J end lost 5 bases, and 4 bases lay between the germline ends. The germline gives CDR1 SGHVS, CDR2 FNYEAQ. CDR3 residues: CARSTGELFF. DNA of the CDR3: TGTGCCAGGTCTACCGGGGAGCTGTTTTTT.

The J gene is TRBJ1-2, the V gene TRBV28; D not certain. Trimming removed 2 bases from V and 0 bases from J, with 10 bases in between. The germline gives CDR1 MDHEN, CDR2 SYDVKM. The CDR3 has 15 residues. The CDR3 protein is CASSLMREANYGYTF. The CDR3 nucleotides are TGTGCCAGCAGTTTAATGAGGGAAGCTAACTATGGCTACACCTTC.

This clone was detected only once. The J gene is TRBJ1-6, the V gene TRBV27; 9 bases line up with TRBD1. The germline V gene has CDR1 MNHEY and CDR2 SMNVEV (reference sequence). The CDR3 runs to 15 residues. V gave up 6 bases and J gave up 10 bases; unmatched junction bases: 10. The CDR3 loop is CASRDLNRGRSPLHF. The CDR3 bases are TGTGCCAGCAGGGACCTTAACAGGGGGCGGTCACCCCTCCACTTT.

The chain combines TRBV7-3 with TRBJ2-3, with D possibly TRBD1 on 5 matching bases. Germline CDR1 reads SGHTA; CDR2 reads FQGTGA. The CDR3 runs to 14 residues. Trimming took 0 bases from V and 5 from J, leaving 9 bases between them. In DNA form, the CDR3 reads TGTGCCAGCAGCTTAACTAGGGGATTAGATACGCAGTATTTT. Translating it yields CASSLTRGLDTQYF.

The gene calls are TRBV5-5 and TRBJ2-7, with 8 bases fitting TRBD1. This CDR3 contains 16 residues. Unmatched junction bases numbered 11, after V lost 2 bases and J lost 4 bases. Germline V gives CDR1 SGHKS, CDR2 YYEKEE (reference sequence). CDR3 bases: TGTGCCAGCAGCTTTCTCCCGGAGACAGGGGTTTACGAGCAGTACTTC. This encodes CASSFLPETGVYEQYF.

V is TRBV19 and J is TRBJ2-2, with a tentative D call TRBD2 (6 bases). Trimming shortened V by 1 base and J by 6 bases, and 15 bases separated the two germline ends. This CDR3 is 16 amino acids long. CDR1 and CDR2 from the germline V gene are LNHDA and SQIVND (reference sequence). The CDR3 loop reads CASSIGGLLMAGELFF. In DNA form, the CDR3 reads TGTGCCAGTAGTATAGGGGGACTCCTTATGGCCGGGGAGCTGTTTTTT. The full variable domain, its missing parts supplied by reference TRBV19 and TRBJ2-2, is DGGITQSPKYLFRKEGQNVTLSCEQNLNHDAMYWYRQDPGQGLRLIYYSQIVNDFQKGDIAEGYSVSREKKESFPLTVTSAQKNPTAFYLCASSIGGLLMAGELFFGEGSRLTVL.

The chain couples TRBV9 to TRBJ1-2; D uncertain. There are 12 residues in the CDR3. V lost 7 bases to trimming and J lost 5 bases, with 12 bases between them. Germline CDR1 is SGDLS and CDR2 is YYNGEE. This CDR3 reads CASFASEYGYTF. CDR3 in DNA: TGTGCCAGCTTCGCCTCTGAGTATGGCTACACCTTC.

This clone was seen only once. This sequence joins TRBV18 and TRBJ1-2; D gene unclear. V was pared by 3 bases and J by 4 bases, with 12 bases between. The CDR3 covers 14 residues. CDR1 is KGHSH, CDR2 LQKENI, per germline. CDR3 amino acids: CASSPGRVGYGYTF. For the CDR3, the DNA is TGTGCCAGCTCACCCGGGAGGGTAGGCTATGGCTACACCTTC.

This clone was recorded once. The J gene is TRBJ2-7, the V gene TRBV10-3, with a possible D match to TRBD2 (5 bases). Germline CDR1 is ENHRY and CDR2 is SYGVKD. V was trimmed by 8 bases and J by 4 bases, leaving 21 bases between them. This CDR3 has 15 residues. Here the CDR3 DNA reads TGTGCCATCCGGGATCCAGAATATACCAGGTACGAGCAGTACTTC. This gives the protein CAIRDPEYTRYEQYF.